In this sample, the clone carrying this T cell receptor beta chain turned up a few times. As yet, its antigen is unknown. The DNA ends 3 residues before the CDR3 does, and the rest of the CDR3 is filled in from the germline J gene. Libraries were prepared by immunoSEQ multiplex PCR; TCRdb keeps only in-frame clonotypes and omits some of them. Recorded here are about 32,000 clones, none singletons. This CDR3 region has 14 residues. Trimming removed 4 bases at V and 1 base at J, with 11 bases between. CDR1 is KGHSH, CDR2 LQKENI, per germline. This record belongs to a study of T cell clonality in common variable immunodeficiency. Overall study results and limits: Reportedly, TCR beta sequences from common variable immunodeficiency showed fewer deletions and N-nucleotide insertions. CVID subjects showed higher TCRbeta clonality than healthy controls.

Blood came from CVID subjects not ill and not taking immunomodulatory or immunosuppressive medication. Source material: peripheral blood mononuclear cells. The clonotype comes from a human donor with common variable immunodeficiency. The V and J genes are TRBV18 and TRBJ2-7, with a tentative D call TRBD2 (5 bases). The CDR3 sequence is CASSLPGSSYEQYF. The covered CDR3 bases are TGTGCCAGCTCACTCCCGGGGTCTTCCTACGAG.